This TCR beta chain is from a study of blood T cell repertoires in COVID-19. Across the study: Samples taken during acute and convalescent COVID-19 were collected in the United States, Italy and Spain.

V dropped 5 bases and J dropped 0 bases, with 7 bases sitting between them. The germline CDR1 and CDR2 sequences are MNHEY and SVGAGI. This CDR3 is 13 amino acids long. Exposed volunteers were people who met a COVID-19 case within 2 weeks before study entry. The assay was immunoSEQ multiplex PCR, and TCRdb's table has in-frame clones only and misses some. The sample consists of roughly 240,000 clones, roughly four fifths of them appearing once. The chain joins TRBV6-5 to TRBJ1-1; the D is unclear. The sequence derives from a middle-aged woman who had been exposed to COVID-19. Sequenced material: PBMCs or T cells enriched from blood (not recorded which). For the CDR3, the DNA is TGTGCCAGCAGTCGTGCAGTGAACACTGAAGCTTTCTTT. Protein product: CASSRAVNTEAFF.